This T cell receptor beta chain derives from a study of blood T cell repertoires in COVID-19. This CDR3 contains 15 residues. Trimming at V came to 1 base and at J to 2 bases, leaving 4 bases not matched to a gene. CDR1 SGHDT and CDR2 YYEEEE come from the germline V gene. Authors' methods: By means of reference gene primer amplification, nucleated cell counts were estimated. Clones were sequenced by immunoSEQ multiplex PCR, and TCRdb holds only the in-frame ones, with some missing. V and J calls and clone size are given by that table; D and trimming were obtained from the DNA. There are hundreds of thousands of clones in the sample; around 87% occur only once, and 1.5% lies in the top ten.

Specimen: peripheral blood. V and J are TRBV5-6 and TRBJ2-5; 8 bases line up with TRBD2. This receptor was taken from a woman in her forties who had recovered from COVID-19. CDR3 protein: CASSLSPGGQETQYF. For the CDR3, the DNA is TGTGCCAGCAGCTTGAGTCCGGGAGGGCAAGAGACCCAGTACTTC. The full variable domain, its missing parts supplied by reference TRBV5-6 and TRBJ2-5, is DAGVTQSPTHLIKTRGQQVTLRCSPKSGHDTVSWYQQALGQGPQFIFQYYEEEERQRGNFPDRFSGHQFPNYSSELNVNALLLGDSALYLCASSLSPGGQETQYFGPGTRLLVL.